One sample yielded the 25 T cell receptor beta chains listed below, sequenced in a study of T cell repertoires in cytomegalovirus infection. MiXCR, applied by TCRdb to the reads, yields one record per CDR3 protein. The table has about 310,000 distinct CDR3 sequences, about a sixth seen once. The sample was PBMCs. These receptors originate from a human donor in good health (CMV status not recorded). Some clones in this sample may be carry-over from other donors' samples.

This chain joins TRBV19 and TRBJ1-2; D is unclear. The length of the CDR3 is 15 residues. V was pared by 0 bases and J by 5 bases, with 13 bases between. Germline V gives CDR1 LNHDA, CDR2 SQIVND (reference sequence). CDR3 loop: CASSIDDGEGYGYTF. The DNA of the CDR3 is TGTGCCAGTAGTATAGATGACGGGGAGGGATATGGCTACACCTTC.

The table lists this clonotype with many counts. The CDR3 here is CATMTGENYEQYF. CDR3 in DNA: TGTGCCACCATGACAGGGGAAAACTACGAGCAGTACTTC. The rearrangement joins TRBV10-3 to TRBJ2-7; 8 nucleotides agree with TRBD1. This CDR3 has 13 residues. Germline V lookup: CDR1 ENHRY, CDR2 SYGVKD. J lost 3 bases, V lost 10 bases, and 8 bases had no gene match.

The chain links TRBV5-1 to TRBJ2-7; D not resolved. The V end was cut by 4 bases, the J end by 3 bases, with 14 bases between. Germline V gene sequence: CDR1 SGHRS, CDR2 YFSETQ. This CDR3 has 14 residues. Here the CDR3 DNA reads TGCGCCAGCAGCCCCCAAGAGCCCCACTACGAGCAGTACTTC. Translating gives CASSPQEPHYEQYF.

This chain uses TRBV5-4 with TRBJ2-5, with D possibly TRBD1 on 5 matching bases. Trimming shortened V by 4 bases and J by 3 bases, and 13 bases separated the two germline ends. Looked up from germline, CDR1 is SGHNT and CDR2 is YYREEE (reference sequence). The CDR3 runs 14 residues. CDR3 protein: CASSLRATEETQYF. In nucleotides, the CDR3 is TGTGCCAGCAGCCTCAGGGCAACCGAAGAGACCCAGTACTTC.

At least ten counts were recorded for this clonotype. This chain joins TRBV7-8 and TRBJ1-2; 9 bases align to TRBD1. This CDR3 is 15 amino acids long. The germline CDR1 and CDR2 sequences are SGHVS and FQNEAQ. V was clipped by 0 bases and J by 7 bases; unmatched bases: 6. In DNA, the CDR3 is TGTGCCAGCAGCTTAGCGGGGACAGGGAGGGCTGGCTACACCTTC. Amino acids: CASSLAGTGRAGYTF.

The V and J genes are TRBV18 and TRBJ1-1; D gene uncertain. The V gene lost 3 bases and the J gene lost 4 bases, with 18 bases spanning the gap. This CDR3 comprises 16 residues. The V gene's germline CDR1 is KGHSH and CDR2 LQKENI. CDR3 sequence reads: CASSPRLVEDGTEAFF. Written as DNA, the CDR3 is TGTGCCAGCTCACCTCGGCTCGTAGAAGACGGCACTGAAGCTTTCTTT.

This clonotype was counted a few times. The chain links TRBV28 to TRBJ1-2; 7 bases are shared with TRBD1. Trimming cost V 7 bases and J 5 bases; bases outside gene matches: 7. Germline CDR1 is MDHEN and CDR2 is SYDVKM. CDR3 length: 13 residues. CDR3 bases: TGTGCCAGCACCCTAGCCAGGGGGTATGGCTACACCTTC. Its translation: CASTLARGYGYTF.

This clonotype was counted at least ten times. J is TRBJ1-2 and V is TRBV14; 7 nucleotides match TRBD1. CDR1 is SGHDN and CDR2 is FVKESK in the germline V gene. V shed 0 bases, J shed 2 bases, and the junction held 3 bases outside the gene matches. The CDR3 contains 15 residues. The CDR3 DNA sequence: TGTGCCAGCAGCCAAGAACCGGGACAGAACTATGGCTACACCTTC. It is translated as CASSQEPGQNYGYTF.

This clonotype was recorded at least ten times. The gene calls are TRBV7-2 and TRBJ2-7; 9 nucleotides agree with TRBD1. From germline, CDR1 is SGHTA and CDR2 FQGNSA. The CDR3 covers 15 residues. Trimming at V came to 2 bases and at J to 1 base, leaving 3 bases not matched to a gene. The CDR3: CASSLHGQGSYEQYF. The CDR3 region has the DNA TGTGCCAGCAGCTTACACGGACAGGGGTCCTACGAGCAGTACTTC. The full variable domain, with the rest looked up from reference TRBV7-2 and TRBJ2-7, is GAGVSQSPSNKVTEKGKDVELRCDPISGHTALYWYRQSLGQGLEFLIYFQGNSAPDKSGLPSDRFSAERTGGSVSTLTIQRTQQEDSAVYLCASSLHGQGSYEQYFGPGTRLTVT.

This clonotype occurred a few times. The rearrangement joins TRBV7-2 to TRBJ1-2; D is uncertain. The CDR3 spans 15 residues. Looked up from germline, CDR1 is SGHTA and CDR2 is FQGNSA. Trimming removed 3 bases from V and 4 bases from J, with 15 bases in between. CDR3 sequence reads: CASSLSTGRGYGYTF. The CDR3 DNA reads as TGTGCCAGCAGCTTGTCCACGGGTAGAGGCTATGGCTACACCTTC.

The chain couples TRBV6-5 to TRBJ2-7; 10 nucleotides line up with TRBD1. CDR3 size: 15 residues. J lost 3 bases, V lost 6 bases, and 8 bases had no gene match. In germline, CDR1 is MNHEY, CDR2 SVGAGI. The CDR3 DNA is TGTGCCAGCAGCCCGATCCGGGACAGGGGCTACGAGCAGTACTTC. Residues: CASSPIRDRGYEQYF.

This clonotype was seen a handful of times. The chain has TRBV5-1 and TRBJ2-7, with 7 positions matching TRBD1. The CDR3 contains 14 residues. The trim removed 1 base at V and 3 bases at J, leaving 4 bases unmatched. The V gene's germline CDR1 is SGHRS and CDR2 YFSETQ. The CDR3, as DNA: TGCGCCAGCAGCTTGACAGGGGCTAACTACGAGCAGTACTTC. This encodes CASSLTGANYEQYF.

This clonotype was picked up many times. The chain couples TRBV7-2 to TRBJ1-2; weak D call: TRBD1 (5 bases). This CDR3 has 14 residues. Trimming cost V 2 bases and J 8 bases, with 15 bases left between them. Germline CDR1 is SGHTA and CDR2 is FQGNSA. The CDR3 bases are TGTGCCAGCAGCTTAACAGGAACGGAGAGCGGCTACACCTTC. It translates to CASSLTGTESGYTF.

This clonotype was found many times. This chain links TRBV7-2 with TRBJ2-7; 7 bases line up with TRBD2. The CDR3 consists of 16 residues. V trimming: 2 bases; J trimming: 0 bases; junction bases outside the gene matches: 7. Germline V lookup: CDR1 SGHTA, CDR2 FQGNSA. CDR3 sequence: CASSLNGGVPSYEQYF. CDR3 DNA: TGTGCCAGCAGCTTAAATGGGGGGGTGCCCTCCTACGAGCAGTACTTC.

This clonotype has ten or more counts. This chain uses TRBV7-2 with TRBJ2-7, with 7 positions matching TRBD2. The V gene end was trimmed by 5 bases and the J gene end by 3 bases; junction bases not matched to a gene: 10. Germline CDR1 is SGHTA and CDR2 is FQGNSA. The CDR3 extends over 15 amino acids. In nucleotides, the CDR3 is TGTGCCAGCAGCACCCTTGGGGCGGGGGTCTACGAGCAGTACTTC. Protein: CASSTLGAGVYEQYF.

This clonotype came up a few times. This chain connects TRBV12-3 or TRBV12-4 to TRBJ1-4, with D possibly being TRBD1 (6 bases). CDR3 length equals 16 residues. V was trimmed by 6 bases and J by 8 bases, leaving 22 bases between them. CDR3 in amino acids: CASSPTTGTIREKLFF. The CDR3 DNA is TGTGCCAGCAGCCCTACGACAGGTACCATTCGGGAAAAACTGTTTTTT.

In its sample, this clonotype was seen a few times. The chain combines TRBV7-9 with TRBJ1-4, with unresolved D. Germline V gene data show CDR1 as SEHNR and CDR2 as FQNEAQ (reference sequence). Trimming took off 0 bases at V and 8 bases at J, with 13 bases between the two ends. The CDR3 totals 15 residues. The CDR3 DNA follows: TGTGCCAGCAGCTTAGCGCTCGGGGTAGGAGAAAAACTGTTTTTT. Protein: CASSLALGVGEKLFF.

In this sample, this clonotype turned up a few times. The chain uses TRBV20-1 and TRBJ2-7; 7 bases are shared with TRBD1. The CDR3 sequence is 13 residues long. The J segment lost 2 bases and the V segment lost 6 bases, leaving 7 bases of the junction unmatched. Germline CDR1 reads DFQATT; CDR2 reads SNEGSKA (reference sequence). CDR3 in amino acids: CSARQGLAYEQYF. CDR3 DNA sequence: TGCAGTGCCAGACAGGGCTTAGCCTACGAGCAGTACTTC.

This clonotype came up a few times. The rearrangement joins TRBV10-3 to TRBJ1-5; no firm D call. The CDR3 loop spans 17 amino acids. Trimming took 0 bases from V and 4 from J, leaving 16 bases between them. The germline V gene encodes CDR1 ENHRY and CDR2 SYGVKD. The CDR3 is CAISESIGHDLNQPQHF. DNA of the CDR3: TGTGCCATCAGTGAGTCGATTGGGCACGATCTGAATCAGCCCCAGCATTTT.

This clonotype is a singleton in its sample. V gene TRBV2 combines with J gene TRBJ2-3, with TRBD2 as a possible D gene (5 bases). Germline CDR1 SNHLY, CDR2 FYNNEI. CDR3 size: 15 residues. Trimming took 4 bases from V and 0 from J, leaving 11 bases between them. This chain's CDR3 is CASSGGRTSTDTQYF. The CDR3 nucleotides are TGTGCCAGCAGTGGCGGAAGGACTAGCACAGATACGCAGTATTTT.

The chain carries TRBV4-2 and TRBJ1-1, with D uncertain. Trimming cost V 4 bases and J 1 base, with 16 bases left between them. Per the germline V gene, CDR1 is LGHNA and CDR2 is YNFKEQ. The CDR3 has 16 residues. Here the CDR3 reads CASSRIGAEENTEAFF. Here the CDR3 DNA reads TGTGCCAGCAGCCGAATTGGCGCGGAGGAGAACACTGAAGCTTTCTTT.

This clonotype was seen only a few times. V gene TRBV19 combines with J gene TRBJ2-5, with a tentative D call TRBD1 (7 bases). V was cut by 5 bases and J by 1 base, with 20 bases left in between. Germline lookup yields CDR1 LNHDA and CDR2 SQIVND (reference sequence). CDR3 length: 17 amino acids. The CDR3 nucleotides read TGTGCCAGTAGTCTAAGGGGGGACAGAAGAGCCCAAGAGACCCAGTACTTC. It encodes CASSLRGDRRAQETQYF.

This clonotype showed up many times. The chain recombines TRBV7-2 with TRBJ2-2, with TRBD1 matching over 7 bases. The length of the CDR3 is 14 residues. V dropped 8 bases and J dropped 6; count of bases not matched to a gene: 9. Per the germline V gene, CDR1 is SGHTA and CDR2 is FQGNSA. CDR3 DNA sequence: TGTGCCAGCTATAGGCGACAGGGCCCCGGGGAGCTGTTTTTT. Protein: CASYRRQGPGELFF.

The J gene is TRBJ1-2, the V gene TRBV5-1; 7 bases align to TRBD1. The junction had 30 bases not matched to a gene; V was cut back by 1 base and J by 0 bases. Per the germline V gene, CDR1 is SGHRS and CDR2 is YFSETQ. The CDR3 has 24 residues. The CDR3 DNA reads TGCGCCAGCAGCTTGATTTTTGGTGAACGGGACAGTAGCACCTCGCAAAAAGCTAACTATGGCTACACCTTC. It yields the protein CASSLIFGERDSSTSQKANYGYTF.

This clonotype appeared many times. This chain uses TRBV7-2 with TRBJ1-4, with D tentatively TRBD1 (6 bases). CDR3 size: 16 residues. With 3 bases removed from V and 3 bases from J, the gap between germline ends came to 14 bases. Looked up from germline, CDR1 is SGHTA and CDR2 is FQGNSA. The CDR3 DNA reads TGTGCCAGCAGCTTTTTGGGGGGCAGGTCTAATGAAAAACTGTTTTTT. Translated, it gives CASSFLGGRSNEKLFF.